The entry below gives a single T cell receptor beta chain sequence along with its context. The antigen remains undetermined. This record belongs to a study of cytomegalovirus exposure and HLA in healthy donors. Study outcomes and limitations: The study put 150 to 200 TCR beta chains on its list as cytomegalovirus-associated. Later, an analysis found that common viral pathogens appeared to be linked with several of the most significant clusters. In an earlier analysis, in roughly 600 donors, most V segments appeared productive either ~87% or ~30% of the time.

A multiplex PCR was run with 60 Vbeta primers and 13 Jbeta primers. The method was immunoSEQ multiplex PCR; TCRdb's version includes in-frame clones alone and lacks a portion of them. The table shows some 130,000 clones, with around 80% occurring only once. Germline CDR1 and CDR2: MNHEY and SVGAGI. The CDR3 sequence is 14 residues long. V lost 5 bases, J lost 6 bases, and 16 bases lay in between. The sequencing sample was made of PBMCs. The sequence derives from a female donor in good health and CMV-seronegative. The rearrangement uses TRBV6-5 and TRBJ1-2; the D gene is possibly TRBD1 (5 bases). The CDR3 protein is CASSHPEGAHGYTF. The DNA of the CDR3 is TGTGCCAGCAGTCACCCCGAAGGGGCGCATGGCTACACCTTC.